This TCR beta chain originates from a study of blood T cells in healthy people across ages. The CDR3 runs to 14 residues. The germline V gene has CDR1 DFQATT and CDR2 SNEGSKA (reference sequence). V lost 0 bases and J lost 0, with 6 bases in between. The use of a sample-barcoded 5' primer and a J-beta primer mix characterized a second PCR of roughly 6 to 11 cycles. TCRdb re-called the 5' RACE reads through MiXCR, storing one row per CDR3 protein. The data show some 760,000 distinct CDR3 sequences, just under 25% seen once. The sample was also reused in another study, on T cells of mothers and their children. That paper notes: Samples came from a few healthy Caucasian mothers and their six children.

This receptor was identified in a boy younger than 18 in good health. V gene TRBV20-1 combines with J gene TRBJ2-4; no definite D call. Sequencing was performed on blood. CDR3 DNA: TGCAGTGCTAGAGATAGTCAAGCCAAAAACATTCAGTACTTC. Translated: CSARDSQAKNIQYF.